The 17 T cell receptor beta chains listed next were all sequenced from one sample in a study of blood T cell repertoires in COVID-19. Generated by immunoSEQ multiplex PCR, the TCRdb table keeps only in-frame clones and is missing some. The repertoire includes a few hundred thousand clones, more than 70% of them detected once, and just under 4% sits in the top ten. Sequenced sample: peripheral blood. Source of these receptors: a woman aged 60-75 years with COVID-19, enrolled during active disease.

The rearrangement joins TRBV18 to TRBJ2-5; D may be TRBD1 (5 bases). Germline CDR1 is KGHSH and CDR2 is LQKENI. The CDR3 extends over 13 amino acids. V dropped 4 bases and J dropped 5 bases, with 11 bases sitting between them. The CDR3 region has the DNA TGTGCCAGCTCACAATCACGACAGGAGACCCAGTACTTC. Its protein is CASSQSRQETQYF.

The chain joins TRBV7-2 to TRBJ2-1, with D possibly TRBD2 on 5 matching bases. V lost 1 base to trimming and J lost 7 bases, with 14 bases between them. CDR1 and CDR2 from the germline V gene are SGHTA and FQGNSA. The CDR3 has 15 amino acids. The CDR3 reads CASSLVGGPRNEQFF. CDR3 nucleotide sequence: TGTGCCAGCAGCTTAGTTGGCGGGCCAAGGAATGAGCAGTTCTTC.

The chain employs TRBV10-1 and TRBJ1-3, with 8 bases fitting TRBD1. Germline V gene lookup returns CDR1 WNHNN and CDR2 SYGVQD (reference sequence). The CDR3 totals 14 residues. Trimming took 3 bases from V and 4 from J; bases not matched to a gene: 2. The CDR3 loop reads CASSDRGQGNTIYF. The CDR3 DNA is TGCGCCAGCAGTGACAGGGGGCAAGGAAACACCATATATTTT.

CDR3 region: CASSSTGVSHPLEKLFF. Here the CDR3 DNA reads TGTGCCAGCAGTTCTACCGGGGTCAGCCACCCCTTAGAAAAACTGTTTTTT. The chain has TRBV28 and TRBJ1-4; D unresolved. V was clipped by 4 bases and J by 8 bases, with 23 bases between them. This CDR3 has 17 residues. Germline CDR1 MDHEN, CDR2 SYDVKM.

The chain combines TRBV7-2 with TRBJ1-4; D is perhaps TRBD1 (6 bases). Trimming took off 4 bases at V and 3 bases at J, with 12 bases between the two ends. From germline, CDR1 is SGHTA and CDR2 FQGNSA. CDR3 length equals 15 residues. The CDR3 loop is CASSSFRTANEKLFF. CDR3 DNA sequence: TGTGCCAGCAGCTCGTTCAGGACAGCTAATGAAAAACTGTTTTTT.

The rearrangement uses TRBV9 and TRBJ2-3; 11 bases map to TRBD2. CDR3 size: 17 residues. The junction had 11 bases not matched to a gene; V was cut back by 0 bases and J by 8 bases. CDR1 and CDR2 (germline): SGDLS, YYNGEE. The CDR3 nucleotides read TGTGCCAGCAGCGTAGCACTAGCGGGGGCTGTGGACGCTACGCAGTATTTT. Translating gives CASSVALAGAVDATQYF. Looking up the rest from reference TRBV9 and TRBJ2-3 gives the full variable domain: DSGVTQTPKHLITATGQRVTLRCSPRSGDLSVYWYQQSLDQGLQFLIQYYNGEERAKGNILERFSAQQFPDLHSELNLSSLELGDSALYFCASSVALAGAVDATQYFGPGTRLTVL.

The J gene is TRBJ2-6, the V gene TRBV5-1; D unclear. CDR3 length equals 15 residues. V lost 4 bases, J lost 3 bases, and 11 bases lay in between. CDR1 is SGHRS, CDR2 YFSETQ, per germline. For the CDR3, the DNA is TGCGCCAGCAGCCCCATCCGGGTTGGGGCCAACGTCCTGACTTTC. Amino acid sequence: CASSPIRVGANVLTF.

This sequence joins TRBV28 and TRBJ1-2, with 10 bases lining up with TRBD1. CDR1 and CDR2 from the germline V gene are MDHEN and SYDVKM. V shed 6 bases and J 6 bases; nucleotides not matched to a gene: 10. The CDR3 loop spans 15 amino acids. The CDR3: CASSPDRGRWNGYTF. Here the CDR3 DNA reads TGTGCCAGCAGCCCCGACAGGGGGCGGTGGAATGGCTACACCTTC.

This chain connects TRBV21-1 to TRBJ1-5; the tabulated D call, TRBD1, remains unverified against the DNA. TRBV21-1 is shown as a pseudogene. There are 13 residues in the CDR3. The CDR3 loop reads CASITGFHQPQHF. CDR3 nucleotide sequence: TGTGCCAGCATAACAGGGTTCCATCAGCCCCAGCATTTT.

This clone was observed once. This chain uses TRBV19 with TRBJ2-3; TRBD1 might be the D (5 bases). CDR3 length: 14 residues. V lost 6 bases to trimming and J lost 2 bases, with 12 bases between them. Germline-derived CDR1 and CDR2 are LNHDA and SQIVND (reference sequence). Here the CDR3 DNA reads TGTGCCAGTAGCGCCAAGGGGTCCACAGATACGCAGTATTTT. It specifies CASSAKGSTDTQYF.

CDR3 loop: CASSLAVRDQPQHF. CDR3 DNA sequence: TGTGCCAGCAGCTTAGCTGTGAGGGATCAGCCCCAGCATTTT. V is TRBV7-8 and J is TRBJ1-5; D gene uncertain. Germline CDR1 is SGHVS and CDR2 is FQNEAQ. This CDR3 is built from 14 residues. V gave up 0 bases and J gave up 5 bases, with 8 bases separating them.

This clone was picked up a small number of times. The chain employs TRBV5-4 and TRBJ1-3, with D possibly TRBD1 on 6 matching bases. The ends were cut back, 3 bases at V and 3 bases at J, with 16 bases in the middle. The germline V gene has CDR1 SGHNT and CDR2 YYREEE (reference sequence). This CDR3 is built from 16 residues. CDR3 nucleotide sequence: TGTGCCAGCAGCTCCCAAGTGGGACACTTTGGAAACACCATATATTTT. It yields the protein CASSSQVGHFGNTIYF. The entire variable domain, with the rest obtained from reference TRBV5-4 and TRBJ1-3, is as follows: ETGVTQSPTHLIKTRGQQVTLRCSSQSGHNTVSWYQQALGQGPQFIFQYYREEENGRGNFPPRFSGLQFPNYSSELNVNALELDDSALYLCASSSQVGHFGNTIYFGEGSWLTVV.

The chain carries TRBV29-1 and TRBJ2-7, with a weak D call TRBD2 (6 bases). In germline, CDR1 is SQVTM, CDR2 ANQGSEA. The CDR3 sequence is 15 residues long. V was cut by 5 bases and J by 1 base, with 18 bases left in between. CDR3 amino acids: CSVWGGSGNSYEQYF. The CDR3 DNA sequence: TGCAGCGTTTGGGGAGGTAGTGGAAATTCCTACGAGCAGTACTTC.

This sequence joins TRBV2 and TRBJ1-1, with TRBD1 as a possible D gene (5 bases). CDR3 size: 11 residues. The germline gives CDR1 SNHLY, CDR2 FYNNEI. V was clipped by 6 bases and J by 6 bases, with 8 bases between them. The CDR3 spells CASRAGAEAFF. For the CDR3, the DNA is TGTGCCAGCAGGGCGGGGGCTGAAGCTTTCTTT.

This clone showed up just a few times. The chain employs TRBV29-1 and TRBJ1-1; perhaps TRBD1 as D (6 bases). Germline V lookup: CDR1 SQVTM, CDR2 ANQGSEA. V was trimmed by 6 bases and J by 5 bases, leaving 13 bases between them. The CDR3 has 12 residues. CDR3 residues: CSVEQGWTEAFF. The CDR3 nucleotides are TGCAGCGTAGAACAGGGTTGGACTGAAGCTTTCTTT.

The chain links TRBV2 to TRBJ2-5; 12 bases agree with TRBD2. CDR3 size: 15 residues. Trimming removed 4 bases from V and 5 bases from J; junction bases left unmatched: 5. The germline gives CDR1 SNHLY, CDR2 FYNNEI. CDR3 region: CASSVLAGGPETQYF. CDR3 bases: TGTGCCAGCAGTGTTCTAGCGGGGGGGCCGGAGACCCAGTACTTC.

The rearrangement uses TRBV19 and TRBJ1-1, with TRBD1 as a possible D gene (5 bases). Germline CDR1 LNHDA, CDR2 SQIVND (reference sequence). The V and J ends lost 3 bases and 3 bases respectively, with 8 bases between them. The CDR3 runs 13 residues. CDR3: CASSMGGYTEAFF. The DNA for the CDR3 is TGTGCCAGTAGTATGGGGGGATACACTGAAGCTTTCTTT.